The 13 T cell receptor beta chains below were found in one sample sequenced in a study of T cell responses to AZD1222 COVID-19 vaccine. Clones were read by immunoSEQ multiplex PCR, and TCRdb kept only the in-frame ones, dropping some. The table includes 150,000 or so clones, 85% to 95% detected once. This material consisted of peripheral blood, taken 28 days after the second AZD1222 dose. Receptors originate from an adult who received the AZD1222 COVID-19 vaccine.

The chain has TRBV6-5 and TRBJ1-1; 9 bases are a match to TRBD1. The CDR3 covers 15 residues. CDR1 and CDR2 (germline): MNHEY, SVGAGI. The junction had 5 bases not matched to a gene; V was cut back by 2 bases and J by 4 bases. The CDR3, as DNA: TGTGCCAGCAGTTACAGAGGACAGGGGATCACTGAAGCTTTCTTT. Amino acid sequence: CASSYRGQGITEAFF.

This chain uses TRBV6-5 with TRBJ1-5; no clear D. V lost 0 bases, J lost 8 bases, and 8 bases lay in between. The CDR3 extends over 13 amino acids. From germline, CDR1 is MNHEY and CDR2 SVGAGI. The chain's CDR3 is CASSYSRSEPQHF. CDR3 DNA sequence: TGTGCCAGCAGTTACTCGAGAAGTGAGCCCCAGCATTTT.

The rearrangement joins TRBV6-5 to TRBJ1-4; D unresolved. Germline V lookup: CDR1 MNHEY, CDR2 SVGAGI. This CDR3 contains 13 residues. Trimming took 2 bases from V and 10 from J, leaving 11 bases between them. The CDR3 sequence is CASSYAGGGKLFF. CDR3 bases: TGTGCCAGCAGTTACGCGGGAGGAGGAAAACTGTTTTTT.

V gene TRBV4-2 combines with J gene TRBJ2-3; 9 bases agree with TRBD2. Germline CDR1 LGHNA, CDR2 YNFKEQ. CDR3 length: 16 amino acids. The V gene end was trimmed by 0 bases and the J gene end by 3 bases; junction bases not matched to a gene: 4. CDR3 in amino acids: CASSQDASGRTDTQYF. The CDR3 region has the DNA TGTGCCAGCAGCCAAGATGCAAGCGGGAGGACAGATACGCAGTATTTT.

The chain combines TRBV18 with TRBJ2-7; the D is unclear. The CDR3 has 15 amino acids. V was trimmed by 0 bases and J by 3 bases, leaving 12 bases between them. CDR1 is KGHSH and CDR2 is LQKENI in the germline V gene. Here the CDR3 reads CASSPPGHRNYEQYF. The DNA for the CDR3 is TGTGCCAGCTCACCACCTGGTCACAGAAACTACGAGCAGTACTTC.

This chain connects TRBV5-4 to TRBJ2-1, with D perhaps being TRBD1 or TRBD2 (5 bases each). CDR3 length: 15 amino acids. Germline-derived CDR1 and CDR2 are SGHNT and YYREEE (reference sequence). V lost 5 bases and J 4 bases, leaving 16 bases between the germline ends. For the CDR3, the DNA is TGTGCCAGCAGTTCCGGGACGGGAAGTTACAATGAGCAGTTCTTC. Protein product: CASSSGTGSYNEQFF.

In this sample, this clone turned up once. The chain couples TRBV7-9 to TRBJ1-1; D is undetermined. Trimming shortened V by 1 base and J by 3 bases, and 12 bases separated the two germline ends. The CDR3 has 15 residues. From germline, CDR1 is SEHNR and CDR2 FQNEAQ (reference sequence). CDR3 in amino acids: CASSLVSSDHTEAFF. The CDR3 region has the DNA TGTGCCAGCAGCTTAGTCAGTTCAGACCACACTGAAGCTTTCTTT.

The V and J genes are TRBV6-5 and TRBJ1-2; possibly TRBD1 for D (5 bases). V lost 0 bases and J lost 8, with 7 bases in between. Germline CDR1 MNHEY, CDR2 SVGAGI. CDR3 length: 12 amino acids. The CDR3 sequence: CASSYSGGGYTF. CDR3 bases: TGTGCCAGCAGTTACTCTGGGGGGGGCTACACCTTC.

V is TRBV7-9 and J is TRBJ2-7; 9 bases map to TRBD1. J lost 2 bases, V lost 4 bases, and 9 bases had no gene match. Germline CDR1 and CDR2: SEHNR and FQNEAQ (reference sequence). The CDR3 runs 16 residues. CDR3 DNA: TGTGCCAGCAGCTCGTACAGGGGGCCCTTCCCCTACGAGCAGTACTTC. It specifies CASSSYRGPFPYEQYF.

This chain links TRBV13 with TRBJ1-2; no firm D call. The V gene lost 5 bases and the J gene lost 6 bases, with 10 bases spanning the gap. The CDR3 consists of 12 residues. CDR1 and CDR2 (germline): PRHDT, FYEKMQ (reference sequence). The CDR3, as DNA: TGTGCCAGCAGCCTTTCACGGGATGGCTACACCTTC. Its protein product is CASSLSRDGYTF.

This clone was detected once. This chain links TRBV5-1 with TRBJ2-1; 8 positions match TRBD1. This CDR3 region has 14 residues. J gave up 9 bases and V 4 bases, and 9 bases lay outside the gene matches. Germline CDR1 and CDR2: SGHRS and YFSETQ. CDR3 bases: TGCGCCAGCAGCCCCCGGACAGGGATGAGTGAGCAGTTCTTC. This translates into CASSPRTGMSEQFF.

Concerning this clone: The sample carries other DNA sequences with the same CDR3. The chain combines TRBV3-1 (or the pseudogene TRBV3-2) with TRBJ1-1; D is undetermined. The CDR3 runs 13 residues. V shed 1 base and J shed 1 base, with 4 bases lying between them. In germline, CDR1 is LGHDT, CDR2 YNNKEL (reference sequence). The chain's CDR3 is CASSQVGNTEAFF. CDR3 nucleotides: TGTGCCAGCAGCCAAGTGGGGAACACTGAAGCTTTCTTT.

The chain combines TRBV10-1 with TRBJ1-1, with D perhaps TRBD1 (5 bases). V lost 2 bases and J lost 6, with 10 bases in between. This CDR3 is built from 13 residues. Germline V gives CDR1 WNHNN, CDR2 SYGVQD (reference sequence). CDR3 DNA: TGCGCCAGCAGTGAGGGGACGGGGGCTGAAGCTTTCTTT. Its translation is CASSEGTGAEAFF.